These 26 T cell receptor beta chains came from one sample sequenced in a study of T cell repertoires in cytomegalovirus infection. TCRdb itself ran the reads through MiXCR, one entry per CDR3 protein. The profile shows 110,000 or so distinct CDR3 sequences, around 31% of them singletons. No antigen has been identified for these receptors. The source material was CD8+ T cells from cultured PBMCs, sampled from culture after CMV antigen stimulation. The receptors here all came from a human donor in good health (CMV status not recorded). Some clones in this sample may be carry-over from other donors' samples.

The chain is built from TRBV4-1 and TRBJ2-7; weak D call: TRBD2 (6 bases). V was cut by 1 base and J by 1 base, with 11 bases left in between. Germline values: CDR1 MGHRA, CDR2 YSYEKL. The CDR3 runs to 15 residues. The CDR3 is CASSQGGGPSYEQYF. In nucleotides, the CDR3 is TGCGCCAGCAGCCAAGGCGGAGGGCCGTCCTACGAGCAGTACTTC.

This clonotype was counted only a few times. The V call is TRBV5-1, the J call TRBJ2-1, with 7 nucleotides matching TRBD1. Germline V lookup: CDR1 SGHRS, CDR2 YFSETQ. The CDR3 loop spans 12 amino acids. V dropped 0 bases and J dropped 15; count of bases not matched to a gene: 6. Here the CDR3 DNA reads TGCGCCAGCAGCTTGGAACCGGGACAGAGGTTCTTC. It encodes CASSLEPGQRFF.

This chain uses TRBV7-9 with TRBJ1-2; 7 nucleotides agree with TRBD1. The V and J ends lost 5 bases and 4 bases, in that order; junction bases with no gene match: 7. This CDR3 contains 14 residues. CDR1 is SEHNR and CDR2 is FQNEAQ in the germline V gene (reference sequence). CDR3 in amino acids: CASSLGGAGYGYTF. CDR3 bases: TGTGCCAGCAGCCTAGGGGGCGCGGGCTATGGCTACACCTTC.

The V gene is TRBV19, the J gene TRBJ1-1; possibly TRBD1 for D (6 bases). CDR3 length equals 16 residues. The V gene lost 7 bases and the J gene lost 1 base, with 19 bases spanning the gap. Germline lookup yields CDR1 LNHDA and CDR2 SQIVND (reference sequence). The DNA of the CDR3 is TGTGCCAGTATCCCTCTTAGCACAGGGCCGAACACTGAAGCTTTCTTT. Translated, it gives CASIPLSTGPNTEAFF.

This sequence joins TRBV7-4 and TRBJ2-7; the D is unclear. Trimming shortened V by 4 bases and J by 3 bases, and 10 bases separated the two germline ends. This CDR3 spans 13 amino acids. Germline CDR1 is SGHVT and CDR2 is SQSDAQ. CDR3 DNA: TGTGCCAGCAGCTCAGTCGACAACTACGAGCAGTACTTC. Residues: CASSSVDNYEQYF.

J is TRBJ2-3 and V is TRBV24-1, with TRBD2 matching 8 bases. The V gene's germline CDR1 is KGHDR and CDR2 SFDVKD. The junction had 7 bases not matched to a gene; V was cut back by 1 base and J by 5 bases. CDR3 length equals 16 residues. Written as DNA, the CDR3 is TGTGCCACCAGTGATTTTACGGGGGGGCGCGAAGATACGCAGTATTTT. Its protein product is CATSDFTGGREDTQYF.

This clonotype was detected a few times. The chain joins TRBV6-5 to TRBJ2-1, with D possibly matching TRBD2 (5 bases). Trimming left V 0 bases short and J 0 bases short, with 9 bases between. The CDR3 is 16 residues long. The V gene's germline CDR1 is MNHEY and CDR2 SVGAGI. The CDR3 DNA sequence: TGTGCCAGCAGTTACTCTGCGGGTCCCTCCTACAATGAGCAGTTCTTC. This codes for CASSYSAGPSYNEQFF.

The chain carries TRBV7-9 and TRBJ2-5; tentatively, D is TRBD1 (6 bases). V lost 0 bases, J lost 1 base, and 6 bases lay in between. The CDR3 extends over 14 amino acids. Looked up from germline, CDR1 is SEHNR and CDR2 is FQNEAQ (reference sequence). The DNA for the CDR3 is TGTGCCAGCAGCTTAGCGGGGGCCCAAGAGACCCAGTACTTC. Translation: CASSLAGAQETQYF.

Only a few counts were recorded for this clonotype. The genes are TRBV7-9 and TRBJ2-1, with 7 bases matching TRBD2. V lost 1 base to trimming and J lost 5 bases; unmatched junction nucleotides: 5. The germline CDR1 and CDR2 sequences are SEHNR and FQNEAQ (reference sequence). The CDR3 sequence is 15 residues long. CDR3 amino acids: CASSLGWGGDNEQFF. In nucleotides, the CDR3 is TGTGCCAGCAGCTTAGGCTGGGGAGGGGACAATGAGCAGTTCTTC.

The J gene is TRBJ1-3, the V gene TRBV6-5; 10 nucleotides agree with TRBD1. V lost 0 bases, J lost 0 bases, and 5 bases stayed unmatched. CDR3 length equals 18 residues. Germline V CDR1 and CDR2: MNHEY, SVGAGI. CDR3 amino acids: CASSYSRDRGHSGNTIYF. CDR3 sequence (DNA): TGTGCCAGCAGTTACTCGAGGGACAGGGGCCACTCTGGAAACACCATATATTTT.

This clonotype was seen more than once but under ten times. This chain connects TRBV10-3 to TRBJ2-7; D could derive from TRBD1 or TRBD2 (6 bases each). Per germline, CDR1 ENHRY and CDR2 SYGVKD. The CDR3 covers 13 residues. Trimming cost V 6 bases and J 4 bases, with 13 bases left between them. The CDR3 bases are TGTGCCATCAGGAGGGGGGCATTTTACGAGCAGTACTTC. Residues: CAIRRGAFYEQYF.

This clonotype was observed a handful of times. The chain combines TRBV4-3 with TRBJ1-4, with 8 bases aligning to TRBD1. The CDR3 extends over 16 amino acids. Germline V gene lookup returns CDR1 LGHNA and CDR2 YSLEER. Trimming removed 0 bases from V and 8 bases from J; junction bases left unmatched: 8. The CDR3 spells CASSQESQGAGEKLFF. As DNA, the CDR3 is TGCGCCAGCAGCCAAGAAAGTCAGGGGGCTGGGGAAAAACTGTTTTTT.

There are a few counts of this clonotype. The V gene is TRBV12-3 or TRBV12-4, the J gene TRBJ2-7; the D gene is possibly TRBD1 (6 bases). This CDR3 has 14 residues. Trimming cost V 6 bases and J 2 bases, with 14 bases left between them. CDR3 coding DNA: TGTGCCAGCAGCCTGGACAGATCTGCCTACGAGCAGTACTTC. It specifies CASSLDRSAYEQYF.

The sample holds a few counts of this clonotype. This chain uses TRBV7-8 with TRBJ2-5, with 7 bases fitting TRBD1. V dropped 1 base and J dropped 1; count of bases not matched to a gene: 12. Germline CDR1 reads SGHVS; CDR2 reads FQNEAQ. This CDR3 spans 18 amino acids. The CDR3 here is CASSLVVRQGNSQETQYF. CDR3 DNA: TGTGCCAGCAGCTTAGTGGTCCGACAGGGTAATAGCCAAGAGACCCAGTACTTC.

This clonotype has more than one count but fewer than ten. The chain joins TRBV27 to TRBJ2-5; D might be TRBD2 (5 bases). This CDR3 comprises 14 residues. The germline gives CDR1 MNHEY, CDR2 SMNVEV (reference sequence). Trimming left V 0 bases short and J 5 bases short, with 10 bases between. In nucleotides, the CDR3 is TGTGCCAGCAGTTTATCAGCCGGGATGGAGACCCAGTACTTC. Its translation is CASSLSAGMETQYF.

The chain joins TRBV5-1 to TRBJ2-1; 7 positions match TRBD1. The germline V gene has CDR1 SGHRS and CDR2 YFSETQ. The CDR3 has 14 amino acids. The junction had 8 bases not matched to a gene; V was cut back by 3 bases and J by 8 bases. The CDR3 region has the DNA TGCGCCAGCAGCTCGGACAGGTTTGTAGATGAGCAGTTCTTC. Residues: CASSSDRFVDEQFF. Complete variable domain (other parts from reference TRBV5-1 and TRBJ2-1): KAGVTQTPRYLIKTRGQQVTLSCSPISGHRSVSWYQQTPGQGLQFLFEYFSETQRNKGNFPGRFSGRQFSNSRSEMNVSTLELGDSALYLCASSSDRFVDEQFFGPGTRLTVL.

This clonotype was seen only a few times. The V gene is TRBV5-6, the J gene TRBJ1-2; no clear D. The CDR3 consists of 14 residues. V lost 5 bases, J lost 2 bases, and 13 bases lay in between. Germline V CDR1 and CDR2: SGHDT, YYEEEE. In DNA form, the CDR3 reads TGTGCCAGCAGTCCGGGGTTCGGGAACTATGGCTACACCTTC. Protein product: CASSPGFGNYGYTF.

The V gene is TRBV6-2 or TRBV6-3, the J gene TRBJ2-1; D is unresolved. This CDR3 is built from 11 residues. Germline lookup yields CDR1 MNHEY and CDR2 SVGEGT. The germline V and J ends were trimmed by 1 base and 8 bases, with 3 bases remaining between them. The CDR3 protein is CASSYLDEQFF. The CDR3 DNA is TGTGCCAGCAGTTACTTGGATGAGCAGTTCTTC.

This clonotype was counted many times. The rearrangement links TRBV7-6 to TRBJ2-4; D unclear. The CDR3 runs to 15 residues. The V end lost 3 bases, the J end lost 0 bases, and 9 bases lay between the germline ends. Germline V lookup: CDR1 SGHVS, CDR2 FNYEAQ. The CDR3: CASSFGRGAKNIQYF. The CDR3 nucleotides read TGTGCCAGCAGCTTCGGCCGTGGAGCCAAAAACATTCAGTACTTC.

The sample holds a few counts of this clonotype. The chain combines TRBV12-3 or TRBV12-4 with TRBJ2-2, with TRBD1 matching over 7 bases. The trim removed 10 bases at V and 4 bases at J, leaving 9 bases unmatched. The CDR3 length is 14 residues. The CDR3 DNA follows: TGTGCCACGAACCGACAGGGCCTCACCGGGGAGCTGTTTTTT. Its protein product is CATNRQGLTGELFF.

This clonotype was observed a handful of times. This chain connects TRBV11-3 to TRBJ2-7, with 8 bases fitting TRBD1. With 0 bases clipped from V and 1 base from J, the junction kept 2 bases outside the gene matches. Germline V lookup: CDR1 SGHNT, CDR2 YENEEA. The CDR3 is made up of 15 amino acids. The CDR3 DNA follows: TGTGCCAGCAGCTTAGATACAGGGGGATCCTACGAGCAGTACTTC. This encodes CASSLDTGGSYEQYF.

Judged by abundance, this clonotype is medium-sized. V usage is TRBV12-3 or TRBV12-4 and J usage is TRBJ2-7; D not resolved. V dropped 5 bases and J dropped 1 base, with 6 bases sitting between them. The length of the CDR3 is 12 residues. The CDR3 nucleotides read TGTGCCAGCAGTACCGGGTCCTACGAGCAGTACTTC. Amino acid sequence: CASSTGSYEQYF.

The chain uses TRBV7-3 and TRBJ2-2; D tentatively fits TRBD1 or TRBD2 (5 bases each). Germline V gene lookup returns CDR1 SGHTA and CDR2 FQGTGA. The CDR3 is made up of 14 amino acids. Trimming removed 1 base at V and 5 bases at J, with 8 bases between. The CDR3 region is CASSLNGGTGELFF. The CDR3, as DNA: TGTGCCAGCAGCTTAAATGGGGGTACCGGGGAGCTGTTTTTT.

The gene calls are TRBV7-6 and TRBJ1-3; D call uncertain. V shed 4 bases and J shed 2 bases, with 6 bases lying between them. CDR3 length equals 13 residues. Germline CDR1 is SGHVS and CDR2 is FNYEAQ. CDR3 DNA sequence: TGTGCCAGCAGCTCGGATCCTGGAAACACCATATATTTT. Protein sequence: CASSSDPGNTIYF.

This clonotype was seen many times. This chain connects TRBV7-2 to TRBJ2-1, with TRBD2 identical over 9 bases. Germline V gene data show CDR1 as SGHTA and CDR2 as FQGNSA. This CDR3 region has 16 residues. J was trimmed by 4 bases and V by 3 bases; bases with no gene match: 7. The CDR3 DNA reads TGTGCCAGCAGCTTGGGTTTCACTAGCGGGTACAATGAGCAGTTCTTC. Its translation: CASSLGFTSGYNEQFF.

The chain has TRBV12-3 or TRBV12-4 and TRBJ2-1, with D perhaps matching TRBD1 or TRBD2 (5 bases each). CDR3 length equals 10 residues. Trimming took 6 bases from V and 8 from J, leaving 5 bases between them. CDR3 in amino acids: CASRGDEQFF. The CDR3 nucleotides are TGTGCCAGCAGGGGGGATGAGCAGTTCTTC.